The source of this T cell receptor beta chain is a study of blood T cell repertoires in COVID-19. Study summary: Italy, Spain and the United States were the sources of the convalescent and acute COVID-19 samples. T cells, B-cell-depleted T cells, or PBMCs supplied cDNA or gDNA.

This clone was seen once. This CDR3 contains 18 residues. CDR1 is LNHDA, CDR2 SQIVND, per germline (reference sequence). Trimming removed 5 bases from V and 2 bases from J; junction bases left unmatched: 11. Methods used by the authors: Quantification of nucleated cells was approximated via reference gene primer amplification. The method was immunoSEQ multiplex PCR; TCRdb's version includes in-frame clones alone and lacks a portion of them. Clone size and the V and J calls come from that table; the DNA yielded D and trimming. The sample includes some 120,000 clones, approximately 90% seen only once; the top ten take 1.5%.

V usage is TRBV19 and J usage is TRBJ2-6; 8 positions match TRBD1. The clonotype originates from a human donor in a cohort sampled during active COVID-19. The sequenced sample was peripheral blood. CDR3 sequence reads: CASSVSGQGMAGANVLTF. CDR3 in DNA: TGTGCCAGTAGTGTCTCAGGACAGGGAATGGCTGGGGCCAACGTCCTGACTTTC.